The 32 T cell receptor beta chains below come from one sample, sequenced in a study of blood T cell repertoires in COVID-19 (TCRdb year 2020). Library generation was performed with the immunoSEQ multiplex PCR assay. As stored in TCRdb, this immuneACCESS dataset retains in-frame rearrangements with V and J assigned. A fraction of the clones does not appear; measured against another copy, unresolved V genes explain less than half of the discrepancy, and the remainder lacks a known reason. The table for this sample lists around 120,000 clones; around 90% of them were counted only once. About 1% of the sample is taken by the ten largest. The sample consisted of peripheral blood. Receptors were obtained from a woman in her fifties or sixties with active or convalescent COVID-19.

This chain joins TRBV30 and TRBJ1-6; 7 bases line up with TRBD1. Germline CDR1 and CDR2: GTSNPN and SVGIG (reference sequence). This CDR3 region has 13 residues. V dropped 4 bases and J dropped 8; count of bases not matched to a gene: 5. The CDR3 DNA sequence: TGTGCCTGGAATAGGGGGCTTGATTCACCCCTCCACTTT. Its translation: CAWNRGLDSPLHF.

The CDR3 reads CASSPWTGGTYNSPLHF. DNA of the CDR3: TGTGCCAGTAGTCCCTGGACAGGGGGCACCTATAATTCACCCCTCCACTTT. The rearrangement joins TRBV19 to TRBJ1-6; TRBD1 matches at 11 bases. The CDR3 length is 17 residues. CDR1 is LNHDA and CDR2 is SQIVND in the germline V gene (reference sequence). The ends lost 5 bases at V and 2 bases at J; junction bases unmatched: 5.

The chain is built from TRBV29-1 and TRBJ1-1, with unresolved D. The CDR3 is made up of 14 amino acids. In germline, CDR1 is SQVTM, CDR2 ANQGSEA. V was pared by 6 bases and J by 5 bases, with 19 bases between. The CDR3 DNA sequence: TGCAGCGTCAATCTAGCCCCGGGCGGAACTGAAGCTTTCTTT. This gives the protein CSVNLAPGGTEAFF.

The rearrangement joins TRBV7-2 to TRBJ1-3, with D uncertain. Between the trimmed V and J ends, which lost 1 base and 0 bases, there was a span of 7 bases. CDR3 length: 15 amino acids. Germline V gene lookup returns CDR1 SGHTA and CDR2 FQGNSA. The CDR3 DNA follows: TGTGCCAGCAGCTTAGAGTCGGTCTCTGGAAACACCATATATTTT. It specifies CASSLESVSGNTIYF. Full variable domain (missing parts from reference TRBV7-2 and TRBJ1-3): GAGVSQSPSNKVTEKGKDVELRCDPISGHTALYWYRQSLGQGLEFLIYFQGNSAPDKSGLPSDRFSAERTGGSVSTLTIQRTQQEDSAVYLCASSLESVSGNTIYFGEGSWLTVV.

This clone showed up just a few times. CDR3 sequence reads: CASSPRGAADTQYF. CDR3 DNA: TGCGCCAGCAGCCCCCGGGGGGCCGCAGATACGCAGTATTTT. The V and J genes are TRBV5-1 and TRBJ2-3; D might be TRBD2 (7 bases). The CDR3 has 14 amino acids. V was trimmed by 4 bases and J by 4 bases, leaving 13 bases between them. CDR1 and CDR2 (germline): SGHRS, YFSETQ.

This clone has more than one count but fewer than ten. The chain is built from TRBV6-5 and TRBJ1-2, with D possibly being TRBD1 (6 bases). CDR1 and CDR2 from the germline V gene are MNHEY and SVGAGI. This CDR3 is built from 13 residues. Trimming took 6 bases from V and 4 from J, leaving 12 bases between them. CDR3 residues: CASSFGQSYGYTF. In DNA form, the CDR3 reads TGTGCCAGCAGCTTTGGACAGTCCTATGGCTACACCTTC.

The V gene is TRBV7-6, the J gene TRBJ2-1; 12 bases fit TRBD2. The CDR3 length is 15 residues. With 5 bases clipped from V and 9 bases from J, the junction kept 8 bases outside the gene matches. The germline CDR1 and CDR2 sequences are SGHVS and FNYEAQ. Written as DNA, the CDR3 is TGTGCCAGCAGCCGACTAGCGGGAGCCCCGGGTGAGCAGTTCTTC. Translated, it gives CASSRLAGAPGEQFF.

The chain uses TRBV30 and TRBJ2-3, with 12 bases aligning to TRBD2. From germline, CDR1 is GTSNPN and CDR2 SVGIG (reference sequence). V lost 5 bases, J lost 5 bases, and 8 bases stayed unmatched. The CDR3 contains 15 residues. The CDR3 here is CAWGGSSGRGDTQYF. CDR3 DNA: TGTGCCTGGGGGGGGTCTAGCGGGAGGGGAGATACGCAGTATTTT.

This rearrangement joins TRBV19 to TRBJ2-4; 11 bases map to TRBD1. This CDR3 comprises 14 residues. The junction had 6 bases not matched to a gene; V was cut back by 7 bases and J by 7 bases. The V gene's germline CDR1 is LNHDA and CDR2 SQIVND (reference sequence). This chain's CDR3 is CASTPGQGGNIQYF. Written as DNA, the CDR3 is TGTGCCAGTACCCCGGGACAGGGGGGGAACATTCAGTACTTC.

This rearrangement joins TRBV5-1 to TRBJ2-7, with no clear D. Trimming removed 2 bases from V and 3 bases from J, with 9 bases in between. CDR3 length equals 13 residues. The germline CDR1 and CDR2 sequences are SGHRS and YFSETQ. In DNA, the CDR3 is TGCGCCAGCAGCTTCAACCCGGTCTACGAGCAGTACTTC. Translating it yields CASSFNPVYEQYF.

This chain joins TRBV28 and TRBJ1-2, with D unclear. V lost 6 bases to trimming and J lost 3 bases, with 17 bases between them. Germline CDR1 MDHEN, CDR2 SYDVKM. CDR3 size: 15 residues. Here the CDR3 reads CASSPSEAKYYGYTF. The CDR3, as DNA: TGTGCCAGCAGCCCTTCTGAGGCGAAATACTATGGCTACACCTTC.

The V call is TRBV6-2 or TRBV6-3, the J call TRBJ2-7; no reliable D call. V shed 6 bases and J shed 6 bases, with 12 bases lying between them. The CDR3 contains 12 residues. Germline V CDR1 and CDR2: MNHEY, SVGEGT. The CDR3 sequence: CASSPLRGEQYF. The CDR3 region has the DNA TGTGCCAGCAGCCCACTCCGTGGCGAGCAGTACTTC.

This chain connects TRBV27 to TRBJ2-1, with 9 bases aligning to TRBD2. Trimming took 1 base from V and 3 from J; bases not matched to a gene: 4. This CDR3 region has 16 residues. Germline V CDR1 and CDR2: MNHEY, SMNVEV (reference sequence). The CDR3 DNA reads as TGTGCCAGCAGTTTATATAGCGGGAGCGGCTACAATGAGCAGTTCTTC. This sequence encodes CASSLYSGSGYNEQFF.

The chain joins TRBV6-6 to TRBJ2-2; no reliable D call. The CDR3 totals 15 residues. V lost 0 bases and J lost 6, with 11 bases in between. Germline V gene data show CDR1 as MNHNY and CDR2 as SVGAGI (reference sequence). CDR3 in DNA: TGTGCCAGCAGTTACTCGGGCAGCCCTCCCGGGGAGCTGTTTTTT. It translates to CASSYSGSPPGELFF.

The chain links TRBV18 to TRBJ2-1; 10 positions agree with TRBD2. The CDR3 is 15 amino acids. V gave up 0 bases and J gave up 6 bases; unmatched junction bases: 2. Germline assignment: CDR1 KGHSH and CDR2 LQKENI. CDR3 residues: CASSPPSGGANEQFF. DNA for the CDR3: TGTGCCAGCTCACCACCGAGCGGGGGGGCCAATGAGCAGTTCTTC.

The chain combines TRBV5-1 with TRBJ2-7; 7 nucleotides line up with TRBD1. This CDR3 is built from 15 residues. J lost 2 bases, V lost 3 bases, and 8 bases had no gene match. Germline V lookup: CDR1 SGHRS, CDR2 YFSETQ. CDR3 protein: CASSSGQVYTYEQYF. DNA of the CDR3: TGCGCCAGCAGCTCAGGACAGGTATACACCTACGAGCAGTACTTC. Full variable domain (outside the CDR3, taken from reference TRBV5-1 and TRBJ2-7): KAGVTQTPRYLIKTRGQQVTLSCSPISGHRSVSWYQQTPGQGLQFLFEYFSETQRNKGNFPGRFSGRQFSNSRSEMNVSTLELGDSALYLCASSSGQVYTYEQYFGPGTRLTVT.

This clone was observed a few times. CDR3 coding DNA: TGTGCCAGCAGCTTGGGGACAGGGGGATTCCAGCCCCAGCATTTT. Its protein is CASSLGTGGFQPQHF. V and J are TRBV5-8 and TRBJ1-5, with 10 bases that match TRBD1. The germline V gene has CDR1 SGHTS and CDR2 YDEGEE. After removal of 0 bases from V and 7 bases from J, the junction contained 4 bases not matched to a gene. The CDR3 sequence is 15 residues long.

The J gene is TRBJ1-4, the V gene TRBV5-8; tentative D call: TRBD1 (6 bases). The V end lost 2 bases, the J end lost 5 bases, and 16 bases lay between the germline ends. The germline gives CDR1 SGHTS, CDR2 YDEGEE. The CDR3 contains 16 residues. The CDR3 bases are TGTGCCAGCAGCTTCGAACCAGGGGAATTGAATGAAAAACTGTTTTTT. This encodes CASSFEPGELNEKLFF.

The CDR3 loop is CASSQGGARRWEAKNIQYF. DNA of the CDR3: TGTGCCAGCAGCCAGGGAGGGGCCCGGAGGTGGGAAGCCAAAAACATTCAGTACTTC. The chain recombines TRBV3-1 (or the pseudogene TRBV3-2) with TRBJ2-4; 7 bases agree with TRBD2. Losses at the gene ends were 3 bases for V and 0 bases for J; bases not matched to a gene: 14. Per germline, CDR1 LGHDT and CDR2 YNNKEL (reference sequence). This CDR3 spans 19 amino acids.

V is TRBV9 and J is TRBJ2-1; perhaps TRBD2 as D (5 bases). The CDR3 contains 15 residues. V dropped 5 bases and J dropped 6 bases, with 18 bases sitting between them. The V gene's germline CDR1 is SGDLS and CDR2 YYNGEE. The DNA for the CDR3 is TGTGCCAGCAGACCCCCGGACTTCAAGGGCAATGAGCAGTTCTTC. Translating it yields CASRPPDFKGNEQFF.

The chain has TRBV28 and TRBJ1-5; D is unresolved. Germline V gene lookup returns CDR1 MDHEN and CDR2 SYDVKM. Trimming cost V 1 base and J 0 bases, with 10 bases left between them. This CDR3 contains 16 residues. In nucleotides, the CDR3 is TGTGCCAGCAGTTTATTCCCCAGTGGTAGCAATCAGCCCCAGCATTTT. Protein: CASSLFPSGSNQPQHF.

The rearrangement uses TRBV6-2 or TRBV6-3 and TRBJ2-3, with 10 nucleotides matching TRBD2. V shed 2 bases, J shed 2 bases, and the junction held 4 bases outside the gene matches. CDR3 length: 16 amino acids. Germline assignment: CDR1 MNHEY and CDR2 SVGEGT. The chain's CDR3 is CASSYASGSDTDTQYF. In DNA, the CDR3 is TGTGCCAGCAGTTACGCTAGCGGGAGCGACACAGATACGCAGTATTTT.

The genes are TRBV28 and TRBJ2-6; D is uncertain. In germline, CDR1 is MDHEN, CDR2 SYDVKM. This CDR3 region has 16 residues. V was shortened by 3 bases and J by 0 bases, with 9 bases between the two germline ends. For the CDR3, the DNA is TGTGCCAGCAGTTTTGAGAATGTCTCTGGGGCCAACGTCCTGACTTTC. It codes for CASSFENVSGANVLTF.

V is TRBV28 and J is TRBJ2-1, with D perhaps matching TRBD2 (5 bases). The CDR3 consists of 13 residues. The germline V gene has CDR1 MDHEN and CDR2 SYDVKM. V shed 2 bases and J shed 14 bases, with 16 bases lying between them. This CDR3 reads CASSLGLASLEFF. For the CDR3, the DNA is TGTGCCAGCAGTTTAGGGCTAGCTTCCTTGGAGTTCTTC. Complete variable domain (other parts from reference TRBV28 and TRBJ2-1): DVKVTQSSRYLVKRTGEKVFLECVQDMDHENMFWYRQDPGLGLRLIYFSYDVKMKEKGDIPEGYSVSREKKERFSLILESASTNQTSMYLCASSLGLASLEFFGPGTRLTVL.

The CDR3 here is CASSERLVSSSYNEQFF. CDR3 in DNA: TGTGCCAGCAGCGAGCGGCTGGTGTCCAGCTCCTACAATGAGCAGTTCTTC. V and J are TRBV2 and TRBJ2-1; TRBD2 is a possible D gene (5 bases). Trimming removed 6 bases at V and 0 bases at J, with 18 bases between. The CDR3 extends over 17 amino acids. Germline V gene lookup returns CDR1 SNHLY and CDR2 FYNNEI.

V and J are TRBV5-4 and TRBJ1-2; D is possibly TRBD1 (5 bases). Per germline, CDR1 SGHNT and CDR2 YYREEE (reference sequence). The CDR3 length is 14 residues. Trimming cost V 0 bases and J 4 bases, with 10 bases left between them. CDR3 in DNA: TGTGCCAGCAGCTTGGGGGGGGACCTCTATGGCTACACCTTC. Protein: CASSLGGDLYGYTF.

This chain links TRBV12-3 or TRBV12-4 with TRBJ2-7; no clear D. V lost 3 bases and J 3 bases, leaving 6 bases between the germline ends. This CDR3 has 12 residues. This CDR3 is CASSFLNYEQYF. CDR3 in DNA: TGTGCCAGCAGTTTTCTAAACTACGAGCAGTACTTC.

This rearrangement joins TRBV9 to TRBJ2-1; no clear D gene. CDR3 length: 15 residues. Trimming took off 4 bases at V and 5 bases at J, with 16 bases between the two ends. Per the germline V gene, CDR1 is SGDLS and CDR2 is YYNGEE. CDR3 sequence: CASSPGGLLNNEQFF. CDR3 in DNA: TGTGCCAGCAGCCCGGGTGGTCTCTTAAACAATGAGCAGTTCTTC.

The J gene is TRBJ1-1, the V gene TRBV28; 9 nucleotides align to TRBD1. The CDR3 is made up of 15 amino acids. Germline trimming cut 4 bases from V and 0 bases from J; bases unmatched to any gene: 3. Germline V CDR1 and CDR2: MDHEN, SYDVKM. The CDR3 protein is CASSSTGGMNTEAFF. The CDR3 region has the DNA TGTGCCAGCAGTTCCACAGGGGGCATGAACACTGAAGCTTTCTTT.

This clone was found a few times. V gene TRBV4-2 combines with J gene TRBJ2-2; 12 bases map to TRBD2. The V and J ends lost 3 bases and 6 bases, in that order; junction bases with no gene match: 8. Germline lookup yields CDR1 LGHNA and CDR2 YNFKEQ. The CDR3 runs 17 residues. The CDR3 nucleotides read TGTGCCAGCAGCCAGGGGCTAGCGGGAGGGCCCCCCGGGGAGCTGTTTTTT. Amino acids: CASSQGLAGGPPGELFF.

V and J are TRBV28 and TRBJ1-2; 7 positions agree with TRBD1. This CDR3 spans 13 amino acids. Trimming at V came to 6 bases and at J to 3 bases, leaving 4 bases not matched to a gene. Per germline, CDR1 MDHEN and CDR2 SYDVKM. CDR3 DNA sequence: TGTGCCAGCAGACTAGGACAGGACTATGGCTACACCTTC. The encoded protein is CASRLGQDYGYTF.

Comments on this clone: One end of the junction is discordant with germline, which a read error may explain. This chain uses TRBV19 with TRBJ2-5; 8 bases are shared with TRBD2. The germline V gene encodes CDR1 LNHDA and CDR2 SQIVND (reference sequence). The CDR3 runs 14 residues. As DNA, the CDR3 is TGTGCCACTAGTAGACTAGCGAAAGGGGAGACCCAGTACTTC. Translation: CATSRLAKGETQYF.